These 8 T cell receptor beta chains originate from one sample sequenced in a study of cytomegalovirus exposure and HLA in healthy donors (dated by TCRdb to 2015 to 2018). The library was produced with the immunoSEQ multiplex PCR assay. A mixture of 60 forward primers for TCR Vbeta segments and 13 reverse primers for TCR Jbeta segments was used in the multiplex PCR. The table was pulled from immuneACCESS by TCRdb, which kept in-frame rearrangements only. Such tables lose some clones; where checked, under half of the loss comes from unresolved V genes, and the rest has no known cause. The sample includes about 130,000 clones, with roughly a sixth observed a single time. Clones ranked in the top ten supply about 3.1% of the sample. The sample taken for sequencing was PBMCs. The source of these receptors is a female donor in good health and CMV-seropositive.

The J gene is TRBJ2-7, the V gene TRBV4-1, with TRBD1 as a possible D gene (5 bases). Per the germline V gene, CDR1 is MGHRA and CDR2 is YSYEKL. With 0 bases removed from V and 3 bases from J, the gap between germline ends came to 15 bases. This CDR3 has 16 amino acids. The CDR3 here is CASSQDSPGALYEQYF. CDR3 bases: TGCGCCAGCAGCCAAGATAGCCCTGGGGCCCTCTACGAGCAGTACTTC.

This clone was seen a handful of times. V is TRBV2 and J is TRBJ1-1; unclear D gene. CDR1 SNHLY and CDR2 FYNNEI come from the germline V gene. The CDR3 contains 12 residues. V lost 9 bases and J 2 bases, leaving 10 bases between the germline ends. DNA of the CDR3: TGTGCCAGTGGCCGGGATAACACTGAAGCTTTCTTT. It translates to CASGRDNTEAFF.

A few counts support this clone. The chain recombines TRBV28 with TRBJ1-4; 7 bases align to TRBD1. The J segment lost 7 bases and the V segment lost 5 bases, leaving 7 bases of the junction unmatched. CDR1 is MDHEN and CDR2 is SYDVKM in the germline V gene. The CDR3 spans 14 residues. This CDR3 is CASSQDRLREKLFF. CDR3 nucleotides: TGTGCCAGCAGTCAGGACAGGCTACGTGAAAAACTGTTTTTT.

This chain uses TRBV11-2 with TRBJ2-7; D unresolved. Germline lookup yields CDR1 SGHAT and CDR2 FQNNGV. V lost 0 bases and J lost 2, with 8 bases in between. CDR3 length: 14 residues. The CDR3 here is CASSLDRVTYEQYF. CDR3 sequence (DNA): TGTGCCAGCAGCTTAGACCGAGTAACCTACGAGCAGTACTTC.

This clone was seen a handful of times. This chain connects TRBV30 to TRBJ1-1; D not certain. The CDR3 has 13 amino acids. Germline V gene data show CDR1 as GTSNPN and CDR2 as SVGIG (reference sequence). V dropped 4 bases and J dropped 1 base, with 10 bases sitting between them. Here the CDR3 DNA reads TGTGCCTGGACGAAGACACAGAACACTGAAGCTTTCTTT. It codes for CAWTKTQNTEAFF. Full variable domain (missing parts from reference TRBV30 and TRBJ1-1): SQTIHQWPATLVQPVGSPLSLECTVEGTSNPNLYWYRQAAGRGLQLLFYSVGIGQISSEVPQNLSASRPQDRQFILSSKKLLLSDSGFYLCAWTKTQNTEAFFGQGTRLTVV.

This rearrangement joins TRBV11-2 to TRBJ1-1; no clear D. Trimming took 0 bases from V and 4 from J, leaving 6 bases between them. The length of the CDR3 is 13 residues. Germline V gene sequence: CDR1 SGHAT, CDR2 FQNNGV. CDR3 DNA: TGTGCCAGCAGCTTAGAAAGGAGCACTGAAGCTTTCTTT. Translated, it gives CASSLERSTEAFF.

V is TRBV25-1 and J is TRBJ1-1, with a possible D match to TRBD1 (5 bases). The CDR3 runs 11 residues. CDR1 and CDR2 from the germline V gene are MGHDK and SYGVNS. The V and J ends lost 4 bases and 12 bases respectively, with 12 bases between them. The CDR3 region has the DNA TGTGCCAGCAGTGGGGGGGGGTTGCCTTTCTTT. This encodes CASSGGGLPFF.

The rearrangement uses TRBV4-3 and TRBJ2-1; TRBD2 might be the D (6 bases). Trimming left V 4 bases short and J 9 bases short, with 10 bases between. CDR3 length: 12 residues. The germline V gene has CDR1 LGHNA and CDR2 YSLEER. The DNA for the CDR3 is TGCGCCAGCAGCCGCGGGGACGGTGAGCAGTTCTTC. Residues: CASSRGDGEQFF.